The present T cell receptor beta chain was sequenced within a study of Ad26.COV2.S vaccination and SARS-CoV-2 variants. Across the study: In the study, Ad26.COV2.S was injected intramuscularly once, or twice 56 days apart.

The table came from immunoSEQ multiplex PCR; TCRdb's copy has only in-frame clones and leaves some out. Of roughly 420,000 clones in the sample, approximately 88% are singletons; the top ten hold about 3.6%. In regard to this clone: Its antigen is as yet unknown.

CDR3 length: 14 residues. V lost 7 bases to trimming and J lost 6 bases, with 15 bases between them. Per the germline V gene, CDR1 is MDHEN and CDR2 is SYDVKM. Treatment meaning: some 19 received Ad26.COV2.S at low or high dose, single or two shots; about 5 received placebo; per-sample allocation not given. Repertoires come from day 63 after the first vaccine or placebo injection. Whoever gave the sample was an adult aged 18-55 years in Boston. Study-wide points: Relative to placebo recipients, vaccine recipients exhibited elevated spike-specific TCR breadth.

The chain combines TRBV28 with TRBJ2-2; maybe TRBD2 (5 bases). Sequenced here: peripheral blood, sampled in a trial of Ad26.COV2.S vaccine versus placebo. This clonotype originated in a person between 18 and 60 years old who received the Ad26.COV2.S COVID-19 vaccine or a placebo. CDR3 in amino acids: CASKNRGRAGELFF. CDR3 DNA sequence: TGTGCCAGCAAAAACCGGGGAAGGGCCGGGGAGCTGTTTTTT.